This TCR beta chain is drawn from a study of CD8 T cells in ankylosing spondylitis. Whole-study findings and limits: Within ankylosing spondylitis blood, a TCR beta motif made up of seven to nine highly homologous variants appeared to be characteristic. A subset of motif variants has previously been described in the synovial fluid and blood of reactive arthritis. There was reportedly significant enrichment of clones that were disease-linked in matched ankylosing spondylitis synovial fluid.

Germline CDR1 reads SGHTA; CDR2 reads FQGTGA. The CDR3 totals 15 residues. V shed 3 bases, J shed 0 bases, and the junction held 3 bases outside the gene matches. In making TCR beta libraries, quantitative 5'-RACE with molecular barcodes was used. One entry per CDR3 protein results from TCRdb running MiXCR on the 5' RACE reads. There are about 240,000 distinct CDR3 sequences in the sample; around 9.1% occur only once, and 6.8% lies in the top ten. This clonotype showed up many times. The antigen is undetermined. The chain joins TRBV7-3 to TRBJ2-3; the match to TRBD1 covers 7 bases. The clonotype was recovered from a male donor with ankylosing spondylitis or in good health (not recorded which). The material sequenced was blood, either unsorted or a sorted T cell fraction (not recorded which). The CDR3 DNA reads TGTGCCAGCAGCTTGATGGGACAGAGCACAGATACGCAGTATTTT. Protein sequence: CASSLMGQSTDTQYF.